This is a list of T cell receptor beta chains from one sample in a study of T cell responses to AZD1222 COVID-19 vaccine. Measured with immunoSEQ multiplex PCR; TCRdb has only the in-frame clones, and not every one. The sample consists of about 140,000 clones, 85% to 95% of them appearing once. The specimen was peripheral blood, collected 28 days after the second AZD1222 dose. These TCRs come from an adult who received the AZD1222 COVID-19 vaccine. The CDR3 runs from the conserved cysteine through the conserved F or W. Each record gives: D gene, V gene, clone size, CDR3 protein. D genes are given only for firm matches. For some rows the clone size is stated as once, few or many, or as a class when expanded; others skip it.

>.|TRBV14|.
CASSQDIRANYGYTF
>TRBD1|TRBV18|.
CASSRDSNQPQHF
>TRBD1|TRBV5-5|.
CASSSNRQGAFF
>TRBD1|TRBV6-6|.
CASSPGNGQGVLSEAFF
>.|TRBV5-5|.
CASSFKGTNSPLHF
>.|TRBV2|.
CASRGDRSSYNSPLHF
>TRBD2|TRBV6-2/TRBV6-3|.
CASSYPRTSGRTPDYNEQFF
>.|TRBV5-1|once
CASSLRSAERTDTQYF
>.|TRBV6-1|.
CASSEKRSLVDTQYF
>.|TRBV7-3|.
CASSQGSGEANVLTF
>.|TRBV7-2|.
CASSLAQREQYF
>.|TRBV27|.
CASKDTNYGYTF
>.|TRBV28|.
CASSRTGVREKLFF
>TRBD1|TRBV28|.
CASSFSWGQENTEAFF
>.|TRBV10-3|.
CATLGGARGYTF
>.|TRBV3-1/TRBV3-2|.
CASSRTTDTQYF
>.|TRBV6-5|.
CASSYWNTGELFF
>.|TRBV19|.
CASSIEPRTTGFNQPQHF
>.|TRBV3-1/TRBV3-2|.
CASSLNEDTQYF
>.|TRBV28|.
CASSLPIGAAGNTIYF
>.|TRBV6-1|.
CASSELSGMVNTEAFF
>TRBD1|TRBV2|.
CASSGQQGTRGSPLHF
>.|TRBV6-1|.
CASSEAKRKGGNSPLHF
>.|TRBV28|.
CASSPGRVSPLHF
>TRBD1|TRBV30|.
CAWSGQGAQPQHF
>TRBD2|TRBV6-1|.
CASSELLAGEGPDTQYF
>.|TRBV5-4|.
CASSLLGDTEAFF
>TRBD2|TRBV6-5|.
CASITSGGKTQYF
>.|TRBV5-4|.
CASSYQTASNEQFF
>.|TRBV12-3/TRBV12-4|.
CASTLAAQAEAFF
>.|TRBV5-1|.
CASREPYVAIGGYTF
>.|TRBV6-1|.
CASLSAGSNQPQHF
>.|TRBV3-1/TRBV3-2|.
CASSQGGGNTEAFF
>TRBD2|TRBV2|.
CASSLGLAGVGETQYF
>.|TRBV6-5|once
CASSYSPGTYGYTF
>.|TRBV7-8|.
CASSRYSYEQYF
>.|TRBV11-2|.
CASSLVAGRTEAFF
>.|TRBV4-3|.
CASSQDYGGGTEAFF
>.|TRBV5-6|.
CASSKDRQNTEAFF
>.|TRBV7-2|.
CASGGYNEQFF
>.|TRBV11-2|few
CASTEGSSVNEQYF
>TRBD1|TRBV28|.
CASTGPGQGGEKLFF
>.|TRBV12-3/TRBV12-4|.
CASSSYEKLFF
>.|TRBV7-9|.
CASSISGDYNEQFF
>TRBD1|TRBV27|.
CASSPQGGRGRTNEKLFF
>.|TRBV6-5|.
CASGEGTGKAFF
>.|TRBV25-1|.
CASSDQRQRTYEQYF
>.|TRBV20-1|many
CSASLPTFSGNTIYF